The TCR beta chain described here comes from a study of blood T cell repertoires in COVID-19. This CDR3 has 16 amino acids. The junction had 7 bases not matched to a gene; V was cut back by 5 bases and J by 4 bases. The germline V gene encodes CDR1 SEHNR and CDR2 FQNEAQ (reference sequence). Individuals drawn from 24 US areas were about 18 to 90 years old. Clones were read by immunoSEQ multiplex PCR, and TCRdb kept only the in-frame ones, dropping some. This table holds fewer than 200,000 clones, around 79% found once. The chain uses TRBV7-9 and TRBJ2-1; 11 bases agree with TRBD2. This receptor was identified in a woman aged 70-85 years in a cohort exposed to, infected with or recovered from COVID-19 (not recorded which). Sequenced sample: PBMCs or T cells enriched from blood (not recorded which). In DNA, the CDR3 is TGTGCCAGCAGCCATGGGGGGACTAGCGGATACAATGAGCAGTTCTTC. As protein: CASSHGGTSGYNEQFF.